What follows are 32 T cell receptor beta chains derived from one specimen sequenced in a study of OX40 agonist ivuxolimab in advanced cancers. Sequencing used immunoSEQ multiplex PCR; TCRdb keeps in-frame clones, though not all of them. The sample records tens of thousands of clones, 92% being singletons. The starting material was CD4+ or CD8+ T cells sorted from blood, obtained in a trial of the OX40 agonist ivuxolimab. The receptor source for this set is an adult with an advanced solid tumor such as melanoma, head and neck, liver or kidney cancer.

The chain is built from TRBV6-5 and TRBJ2-3; D call uncertain. The CDR3 contains 15 residues. V gave up 6 bases and J gave up 2 bases, with 15 bases separating them. Germline V gives CDR1 MNHEY, CDR2 SVGAGI. The CDR3 region has the DNA TGTGCCAGCAGCCCCCCCCGCCCCCTCACAGATACGCAGTATTTT. It specifies CASSPPRPLTDTQYF.

J is TRBJ2-7 and V is TRBV13; either TRBD1 or TRBD2 may fit D (6 bases each). Germline V gene sequence: CDR1 PRHDT, CDR2 FYEKMQ (reference sequence). Deletions cut 2 bases from V and 2 bases from J, with 16 bases between. This CDR3 has 16 residues. In nucleotides, the CDR3 is TGTGCCAGCAGCTTAACCCGGGGGCGGATGACCTACGAGCAGTACTTC. This codes for CASSLTRGRMTYEQYF.

The rearrangement joins TRBV28 to TRBJ2-4, with 7 bases that match TRBD1. In germline, CDR1 is MDHEN, CDR2 SYDVKM. Losses at the gene ends were 5 bases for V and 3 bases for J; bases not matched to a gene: 4. The CDR3 is 14 amino acids. The CDR3 region is CASSTQGVKNIQYF. The CDR3 DNA reads as TGTGCCAGCAGTACTCAGGGGGTCAAAAACATTCAGTACTTC.

The chain uses TRBV30 and TRBJ2-3; D not certain. Germline V lookup: CDR1 GTSNPN, CDR2 SVGIG (reference sequence). Trimming stripped 1 base from V and 1 base from J, with 6 bases between. This CDR3 is built from 13 residues. The CDR3 protein is CAWSGQGTDTQYF. CDR3 nucleotides: TGTGCCTGGAGTGGGCAGGGCACAGATACGCAGTATTTT.

This chain uses TRBV19 with TRBJ2-7; D not certain. Germline CDR1 LNHDA, CDR2 SQIVND (reference sequence). The CDR3 loop spans 10 amino acids. Between the trimmed V and J ends, which lost 8 bases and 3 bases, there was a span of 5 bases. CDR3 in DNA: TGTGCCAGTGGCGACTACGAGCAGTACTTC. Amino acid sequence: CASGDYEQYF.

CDR3 in DNA: TGTGCCACCGCGGACAGGGGTTACTCCTACGAGCAGTACTTC. Encoded protein: CATADRGYSYEQYF. This rearrangement joins TRBV15 to TRBJ2-7; 9 bases fit TRBD1. The CDR3 length is 14 residues. Germline V CDR1 and CDR2: LNHNV, YYDKDF (reference sequence). Germline trimming cut 8 bases from V and 0 bases from J; bases unmatched to any gene: 5.

The chain is built from TRBV19 and TRBJ2-7; no definite D call. CDR3 size: 13 residues. Trimming took off 5 bases at V and 0 bases at J, with 8 bases between the two ends. The germline V gene encodes CDR1 LNHDA and CDR2 SQIVND (reference sequence). The CDR3 is CASSVGISYEQYF. In nucleotides, the CDR3 is TGTGCCAGTAGTGTCGGAATCTCCTACGAGCAGTACTTC.

The chain couples TRBV5-6 to TRBJ1-1, with a tentative D call TRBD1 (5 bases). From germline, CDR1 is SGHDT and CDR2 YYEEEE. CDR3 length: 13 residues. Trimming removed 2 bases at V and 3 bases at J, with 8 bases between. This CDR3 reads CASSFGADTEAFF. Written as DNA, the CDR3 is TGTGCCAGCAGCTTTGGGGCAGACACTGAAGCTTTCTTT.

The chain has TRBV9 and TRBJ2-1; 7 bases map to TRBD2. V lost 3 bases to trimming and J lost 1 base; unmatched junction nucleotides: 4. This CDR3 has 15 amino acids. Germline V gene data show CDR1 as SGDLS and CDR2 as YYNGEE. The CDR3 here is CASSERAGSYNEQFF. CDR3 bases: TGTGCCAGCAGCGAGCGAGCGGGGTCCTACAATGAGCAGTTCTTC. Using reference TRBV9 and TRBJ2-1 for the parts outside the CDR3, the full variable domain is DSGVTQTPKHLITATGQRVTLRCSPRSGDLSVYWYQQSLDQGLQFLIQYYNGEERAKGNILERFSAQQFPDLHSELNLSSLELGDSALYFCASSERAGSYNEQFFGPGTRLTVL.

As DNA, the CDR3 is TGCGCCAGCAGTCATCCGGGACAGGGGAAGAATGAGCAGTTCTTC. Its protein is CASSHPGQGKNEQFF. The chain recombines TRBV23-1 with TRBJ2-1, with 10 bases that match TRBD1. TRBV23-1 is labeled an ORF, and its function is uncertain. This CDR3 comprises 15 residues. The V and J ends lost 3 bases and 7 bases, in that order; junction bases with no gene match: 6.

The chain combines TRBV4-1 with TRBJ1-3; D gene uncertain. The CDR3 has 15 amino acids. V shed 1 base and J shed 1 base, with 8 bases lying between them. Germline CDR1 is MGHRA and CDR2 is YSYEKL. CDR3 amino acids: CASSQVGRSGNTIYF. The CDR3 nucleotides read TGCGCCAGCAGCCAAGTCGGACGTTCTGGAAACACCATATATTTT.

The DNA for the CDR3 is TGTGCCAGCAGTTACGGCAGGGCGGGCTACACCTTC. Translating gives CASSYGRAGYTF. This chain links TRBV6-5 with TRBJ1-2, with D possibly TRBD1 on 5 matching bases. The CDR3 has 12 residues. V was cut by 2 bases and J by 8 bases, with 9 bases left in between. The germline CDR1 and CDR2 sequences are MNHEY and SVGAGI.

The gene calls are TRBV28 and TRBJ2-1, with TRBD2 identical over 8 bases. The CDR3 runs 13 residues. CDR1 is MDHEN, CDR2 SYDVKM, per germline. V lost 10 bases to trimming and J lost 2 bases; unmatched junction nucleotides: 4. The CDR3 region is CATRSGTYNEQFF. The CDR3 DNA sequence: TGTGCCACCCGTAGCGGGACCTACAATGAGCAGTTCTTC. The whole variable domain, remainder taken from reference TRBV28 and TRBJ2-1, is DVKVTQSSRYLVKRTGEKVFLECVQDMDHENMFWYRQDPGLGLRLIYFSYDVKMKEKGDIPEGYSVSREKKERFSLILESASTNQTSMYLCATRSGTYNEQFFGPGTRLTVL.

CDR3 coding DNA: TGTGCCAGCAGCGTATTTGGGAGGCCAGACACCGGGGAGCTGTTTTTT. It is translated as CASSVFGRPDTGELFF. The chain joins TRBV9 to TRBJ2-2, with D perhaps TRBD2 (6 bases). The V end was cut by 1 base, the J end by 3 bases, with 13 bases between. The CDR3 contains 16 residues. Germline CDR1 reads SGDLS; CDR2 reads YYNGEE.

Concerning this clone itself: A read error may account for a junction end that differs from germline. The rearrangement links TRBV28 to TRBJ1-1; 7 bases fit TRBD1. Germline CDR1 is MDHEN and CDR2 is SYDVKM. The CDR3 loop spans 12 amino acids. Written as DNA, the CDR3 is TGTGCCGTGCAGACAGGGAACCCTGAAGCTTTCTTT. This gives the protein CAVQTGNPEAFF.

The chain couples TRBV28 to TRBJ1-5; D unclear. V was clipped by 7 bases and J by 6 bases, with 4 bases between them. Germline assignment: CDR1 MDHEN and CDR2 SYDVKM. CDR3 length: 10 amino acids. Written as DNA, the CDR3 is TGTGCCAGCAACTTTCAGCCCCAGCATTTT. This translates into CASNFQPQHF.

V gene TRBV19 combines with J gene TRBJ2-7; 8 nucleotides line up with TRBD2. The CDR3 has 13 residues. CDR1 is LNHDA, CDR2 SQIVND, per germline (reference sequence). Trimming took 7 bases from V and 4 from J; bases not matched to a gene: 6. The CDR3 loop is CASTGLVRYEQYF. The CDR3 DNA follows: TGTGCCAGTACGGGACTAGTTCGGTACGAGCAGTACTTC. Drawing the rest from reference TRBV19 and TRBJ2-7, the complete variable domain is DGGITQSPKYLFRKEGQNVTLSCEQNLNHDAMYWYRQDPGQGLRLIYYSQIVNDFQKGDIAEGYSVSREKKESFPLTVTSAQKNPTAFYLCASTGLVRYEQYFGPGTRLTVT.

This chain links TRBV4-1 with TRBJ2-1; D perhaps matches TRBD1 (5 bases). With 0 bases removed from V and 1 base from J, the gap between germline ends came to 10 bases. The CDR3 has 16 residues. Germline V lookup: CDR1 MGHRA, CDR2 YSYEKL. The CDR3 loop is CASSQDRRASYNEQFF. CDR3 coding DNA: TGCGCCAGCAGCCAAGACCGCAGGGCTTCCTACAATGAGCAGTTCTTC.

V gene TRBV15 combines with J gene TRBJ1-5; tentative D call: TRBD1 (6 bases). CDR3 size: 18 residues. The V and J ends lost 5 bases and 0 bases respectively, with 20 bases between them. The germline V gene encodes CDR1 LNHNV and CDR2 YYDKDF (reference sequence). The CDR3 region is CATSLDTDSSPSNQPQHF. As DNA, the CDR3 is TGTGCCACCAGCCTAGATACGGACAGCTCCCCTAGCAATCAGCCCCAGCATTTT.

The V call is TRBV28, the J call TRBJ2-7; D remains ambiguous. The germline V gene encodes CDR1 MDHEN and CDR2 SYDVKM. CDR3 length equals 13 residues. The V end lost 7 bases, the J end lost 1 base, and 11 bases lay between the germline ends. DNA for the CDR3: TGTGCCAGCATAAAGGCAGAATCCTACGAGCAGTACTTC. Its translation: CASIKAESYEQYF.

The CDR3 DNA follows: TGTGCCAGCAGCTTTCTTGCGGGAGGGCAAGAGACCCAGTACTTC. It specifies CASSFLAGGQETQYF. The J gene is TRBJ2-5, the V gene TRBV13; 9 nucleotides match TRBD2. Trimming at V came to 3 bases and at J to 2 bases, leaving 4 bases not matched to a gene. Germline assignment: CDR1 PRHDT and CDR2 FYEKMQ (reference sequence). This CDR3 is 15 amino acids long.

V is TRBV11-2 and J is TRBJ2-3; D is ambiguous. The V and J ends lost 4 bases and 1 base respectively, with 9 bases between them. In germline, CDR1 is SGHAT, CDR2 FQNNGV. The CDR3 spans 14 residues. The CDR3 DNA reads as TGTGCCAGCAGCTCCCAGACTGGCACAGATACGCAGTATTTT. Its protein is CASSSQTGTDTQYF.

A note on this clone: The identical CDR3 is also encoded by other nucleotide sequences in the sample. The chain carries TRBV6-4 and TRBJ2-3; 12 bases agree with TRBD2. This CDR3 has 15 residues. From germline, CDR1 is MRHNA and CDR2 SNTAGT. V lost 2 bases to trimming and J lost 3 bases; unmatched junction nucleotides: 0. This CDR3 reads CASSDGTSGTDTQYF. In nucleotides, the CDR3 is TGTGCCAGCAGTGACGGGACTAGCGGGACAGATACGCAGTATTTT.

The rearrangement joins TRBV6-5 to TRBJ2-3; TRBD2 aligns across 10 bases. The trim removed 8 bases at V and 3 bases at J, leaving 5 bases unmatched. Germline values: CDR1 MNHEY, CDR2 SVGAGI. This CDR3 has 14 amino acids. CDR3 coding DNA: TGTGCCAGCCGGCTAGCGGGAGAAACAGATACGCAGTATTTT. Residues: CASRLAGETDTQYF.

V usage is TRBV5-3 and J usage is TRBJ1-1, with D possibly matching TRBD1 (5 bases). TRBV5-3 is assigned to the ORF class and has an uncertain function. The CDR3 contains 13 residues. Trimming pared 0 bases from V and 14 bases from J, leaving 17 bases between. CDR3 sequence: CARSLAPWGMCFF. Written as DNA, the CDR3 is TGTGCCAGAAGCTTGGCCCCCTGGGGGATGTGCTTCTTT.

The genes are TRBV7-2 and TRBJ2-5; 11 bases align to TRBD2. Near its end, the DNA agrees better with TRBJ2-7, so the J call may be wrong. The CDR3 is made up of 17 amino acids. Looked up from germline, CDR1 is SGHTA and CDR2 is FQGNSA. The CDR3 here is CASSLVVLAGGSYEQYF. CDR3 nucleotide sequence: TGTGCCAGCAGCTTAGTAGTTCTAGCGGGAGGCTCCTACGAGCAGTACTTC.

The chain recombines TRBV27 with TRBJ2-1, with D possibly matching TRBD2 (6 bases). CDR1 is MNHEY, CDR2 SMNVEV, per germline (reference sequence). Trimming removed 4 bases at V and 0 bases at J, with 13 bases between. The CDR3 sequence is 16 residues long. CDR3 coding DNA: TGTGCCAGCAGTTCCCCACGGGAGAGCTCCTACAATGAGCAGTTCTTC. Translating it yields CASSSPRESSYNEQFF.

This clone appeared a single time. The CDR3 DNA reads TGTGCCAGCAGCTTCGCGGGAGACGGGCAAGAGACCCAGTACTTC. Its protein is CASSFAGDGQETQYF. This chain connects TRBV5-4 to TRBJ2-5, with 7 bases that match TRBD2. The CDR3 has 15 residues. Germline CDR1 SGHNT, CDR2 YYREEE (reference sequence). J lost 2 bases, V lost 2 bases, and 6 bases had no gene match.

The chain couples TRBV11-2 to TRBJ2-7; D call uncertain. CDR1 and CDR2 (germline): SGHAT, FQNNGV. This CDR3 comprises 15 residues. The V gene lost 3 bases and the J gene lost 6 bases, with 18 bases spanning the gap. CDR3 residues: CASSFSTDLHSEQYF. CDR3 sequence (DNA): TGTGCCAGCAGCTTCTCTACAGACCTTCACAGCGAGCAGTACTTC.

The V call is TRBV5-3, the J call TRBJ2-5; 10 bases agree with TRBD1. TRBV5-3 is placed among ORFs of uncertain function. Trimming took 1 base from V and 7 from J; bases not matched to a gene: 4. The CDR3 has 14 amino acids. In nucleotides, the CDR3 is TGTGCCAGAAGCTTGTCCGGGACAGGGGTGACCCAGTACTTC. This translates into CARSLSGTGVTQYF.

J is TRBJ2-5 and V is TRBV7-9, with a tentative D call TRBD2 (5 bases). The CDR3 covers 11 residues. Trimming shortened V by 10 bases and J by 5 bases, and 11 bases separated the two germline ends. CDR1 is SEHNR, CDR2 FQNEAQ, per germline (reference sequence). This CDR3 reads CAIKRRETQYF. CDR3 in DNA: TGTGCCATAAAGAGGAGGGAGACCCAGTACTTC. Combining the CDR3 with reference TRBV7-9 and TRBJ2-5 gives the whole variable domain DTGVSQNPRHKITKRGQNVTFRCDPISEHNRLYWYRQTLGQGPEFLTYFQNEAQLEKSRLLSDRFSAERPKGSFSTLEIQRTEQGDSAMYLCAIKRRETQYFGPGTRLLVL.

Only one count was recorded for this clone. The chain uses TRBV28 and TRBJ2-7, with D perhaps matching TRBD2 (6 bases). Germline V lookup: CDR1 MDHEN, CDR2 SYDVKM. The CDR3 runs to 14 residues. The ends were cut back, 4 bases at V and 1 base at J, with 11 bases in the middle. The CDR3 DNA is TGTGCCAGCAGTTGGACGGCGGGGTCCTACGAGCAGTACTTC. Protein product: CASSWTAGSYEQYF.